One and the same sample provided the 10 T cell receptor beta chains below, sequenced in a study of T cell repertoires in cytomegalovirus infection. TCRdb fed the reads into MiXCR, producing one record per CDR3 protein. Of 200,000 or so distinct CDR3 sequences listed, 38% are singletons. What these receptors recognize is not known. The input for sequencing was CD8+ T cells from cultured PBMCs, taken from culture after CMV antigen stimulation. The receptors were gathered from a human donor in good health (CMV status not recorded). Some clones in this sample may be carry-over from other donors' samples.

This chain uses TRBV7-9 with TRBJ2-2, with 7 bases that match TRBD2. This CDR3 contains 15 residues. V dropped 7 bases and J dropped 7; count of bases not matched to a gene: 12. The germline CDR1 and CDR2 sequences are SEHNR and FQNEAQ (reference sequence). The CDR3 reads CASTLSGAAGGELFF. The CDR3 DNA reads TGTGCCAGCACCCTCAGCGGGGCCGCAGGCGGGGAGCTGTTTTTT.

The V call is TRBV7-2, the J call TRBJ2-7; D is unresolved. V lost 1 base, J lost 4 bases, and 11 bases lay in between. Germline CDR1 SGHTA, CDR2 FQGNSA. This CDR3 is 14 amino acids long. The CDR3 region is CASSLGQLPYEQYF. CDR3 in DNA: TGTGCCAGCAGCTTAGGGCAGTTACCATACGAGCAGTACTTC.

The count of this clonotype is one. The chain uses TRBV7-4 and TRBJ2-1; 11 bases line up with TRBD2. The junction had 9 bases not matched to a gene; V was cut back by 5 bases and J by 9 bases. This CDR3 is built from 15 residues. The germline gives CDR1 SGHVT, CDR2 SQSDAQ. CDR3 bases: TGTGCCAGCAGCGATAGCGGGGGGGCAATCGGTGAGCAGTTCTTC. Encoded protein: CASSDSGGAIGEQFF.

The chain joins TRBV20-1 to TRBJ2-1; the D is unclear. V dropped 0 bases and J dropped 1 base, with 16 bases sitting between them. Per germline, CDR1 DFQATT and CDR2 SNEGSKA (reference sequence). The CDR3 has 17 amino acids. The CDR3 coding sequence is TGCAGTGCTAGAGATGTGGCAGACTTTACATCCTACAATGAGCAGTTCTTC. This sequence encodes CSARDVADFTSYNEQFF.

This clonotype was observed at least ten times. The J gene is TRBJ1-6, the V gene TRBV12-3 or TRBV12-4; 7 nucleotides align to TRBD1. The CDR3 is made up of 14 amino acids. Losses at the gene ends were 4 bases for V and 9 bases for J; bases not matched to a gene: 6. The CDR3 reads CASSSRQGGSPLHF. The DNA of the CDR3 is TGTGCCAGCAGTTCCCGACAGGGTGGTTCACCCCTCCACTTT.

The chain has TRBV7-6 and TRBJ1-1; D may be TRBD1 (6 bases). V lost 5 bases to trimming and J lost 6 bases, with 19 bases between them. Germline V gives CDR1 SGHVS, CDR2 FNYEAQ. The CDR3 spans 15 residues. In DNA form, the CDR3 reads TGTGCCAGCAGCCAACAAGGGGGTGGGGTCGCTGAAGCTTTCTTT. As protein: CASSQQGGGVAEAFF.

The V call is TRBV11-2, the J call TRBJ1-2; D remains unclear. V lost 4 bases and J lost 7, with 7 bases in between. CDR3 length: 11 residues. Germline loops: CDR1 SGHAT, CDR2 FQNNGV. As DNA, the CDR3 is TGTGCCAGCAGCTCTTCGCGTGGCTACACCTTC. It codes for CASSSSRGYTF.

The CDR3 DNA is TGTGCCAGCAGTCGCCCCCCCGGGGCCAACTCCTACGAGCAGTACTTC. Its protein is CASSRPPGANSYEQYF. J is TRBJ2-7 and V is TRBV7-9; tentatively, D is TRBD1 or TRBD2 (5 bases each). The CDR3 is 16 residues long. Trimming pared 6 bases from V and 0 bases from J, leaving 18 bases between. The germline gives CDR1 SEHNR, CDR2 FQNEAQ (reference sequence).

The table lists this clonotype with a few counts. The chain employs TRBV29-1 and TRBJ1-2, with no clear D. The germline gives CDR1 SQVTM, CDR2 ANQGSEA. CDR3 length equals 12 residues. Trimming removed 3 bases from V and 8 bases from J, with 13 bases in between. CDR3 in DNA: TGCAGCGTTGACCCGGGCTCCGGGGGCTACACCTTC. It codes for CSVDPGSGGYTF.

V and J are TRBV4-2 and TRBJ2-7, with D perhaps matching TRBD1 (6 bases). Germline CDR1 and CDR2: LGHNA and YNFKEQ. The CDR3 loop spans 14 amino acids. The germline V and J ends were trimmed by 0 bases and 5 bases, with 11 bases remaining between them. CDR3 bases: TGTGCCAGCAGCCAAGAAACAGGGTTCGACGAGCAGTACTTC. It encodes CASSQETGFDEQYF.